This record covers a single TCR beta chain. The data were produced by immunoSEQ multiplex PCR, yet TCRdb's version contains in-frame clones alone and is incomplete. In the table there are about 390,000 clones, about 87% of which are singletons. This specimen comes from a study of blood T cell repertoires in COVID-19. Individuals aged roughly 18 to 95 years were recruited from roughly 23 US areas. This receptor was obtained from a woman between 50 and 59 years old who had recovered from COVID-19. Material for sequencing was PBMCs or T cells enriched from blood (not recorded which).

CDR3 amino acids: CASSYDRVHF. The CDR3 coding sequence is TGTGCCAGCAGTTACGACAGGGTTCATTTT. This chain uses TRBV28 with TRBJ1-5; TRBD1 matches 7 bases. This CDR3 region has 10 residues. V shed 4 bases, J shed 16 bases, and the junction held 4 bases outside the gene matches. In germline, CDR1 is MDHEN, CDR2 SYDVKM. The whole variable domain, filled in from reference TRBV28 and TRBJ1-5, reads DVKVTQSSRYLVKRTGEKVFLECVQDMDHENMFWYRQDPGLGLRLIYFSYDVKMKEKGDIPEGYSVSREKKERFSLILESASTNQTSMYLCASSYDRVHFGDGTRLSIL.